This TCR beta chain emerged from a study of human T cells and chemical hapten exposure. Trimming took 0 bases from V and 4 from J; bases not matched to a gene: 4. From germline, CDR1 is LGHNA and CDR2 YSLEER. This CDR3 contains 15 residues. Time point defined: patch test 1, 2 weeks after DPC sensitization. Treatment denoted: therapeutic diphenylcyclopropenone sensitization with weekly scalp DPC. MiXCR, applied by TCRdb to the RACE reads, yields one record per CDR3 protein. The sample shows approximately 73,000 distinct CDR3 sequences, about a tenth of them seen only once. This specimen consisted of whole blood, obtained in connection with sensitization to the hapten diphenylcyclopropenone (DPC). The genes are TRBV4-3 and TRBJ1-2, with 8 bases aligning to TRBD1. The TCR comes from a woman aged 50 to 60 with alopecia areata. Some clones in this sample may be carry-over from other donors' samples. The CDR3 loop is CASSQENRGAYGYTF. The CDR3 nucleotides are TGCGCCAGCAGCCAAGAGAACAGGGGGGCCTATGGCTACACCTTC.